The 26 T cell receptor beta chains in this list originate from one sample, sequenced in a study of blood T cell repertoires in COVID-19. Produced via immunoSEQ multiplex PCR; TCRdb's table is partial and in-frame only. Found here are approximately 41,000 clones, around 86% of them singletons; the top ten hold roughly 40%. Sequences were obtained from peripheral blood. The receptors were sampled from a woman older than 75 with acute or convalescent COVID-19.

The chain combines TRBV29-1 with TRBJ1-1, with 7 bases that match TRBD1. The CDR3 is 11 amino acids. Germline-derived CDR1 and CDR2 are SQVTM and ANQGSEA. Germline trimming cut 6 bases from V and 6 bases from J; bases unmatched to any gene: 4. DNA for the CDR3: TGCAGCGTGGACAGGTTCCCTGAAGCTTTCTTT. The encoded protein is CSVDRFPEAFF.

The chain couples TRBV30 to TRBJ1-2, with D tentatively TRBD1 (6 bases). Germline CDR1 is GTSNPN and CDR2 is SVGIG (reference sequence). This CDR3 region has 12 residues. V lost 0 bases to trimming and J lost 7 bases, with 9 bases between them. This chain's CDR3 is CAWSVSGVGYTF. The CDR3, as DNA: TGTGCCTGGAGTGTATCAGGGGTTGGCTACACCTTC. Supplemented by reference TRBV30 and TRBJ1-2, the full variable domain reads SQTIHQWPATLVQPVGSPLSLECTVEGTSNPNLYWYRQAAGRGLQLLFYSVGIGQISSEVPQNLSASRPQDRQFILSSKKLLLSDSGFYLCAWSVSGVGYTFGSGTRLTVV.

This sequence joins TRBV19 and TRBJ1-5; TRBD1 aligns across 9 bases. Germline lookup yields CDR1 LNHDA and CDR2 SQIVND (reference sequence). The CDR3 is made up of 17 amino acids. V was pared by 5 bases and J by 0 bases, with 8 bases of the junction left unmatched. The CDR3 sequence: CASSADRGAYSNQPQHF. CDR3 coding DNA: TGTGCCAGTAGTGCCGACAGGGGGGCTTATAGCAATCAGCCCCAGCATTTT. The complete variable domain, with remaining parts taken from reference TRBV19 and TRBJ1-5, reads DGGITQSPKYLFRKEGQNVTLSCEQNLNHDAMYWYRQDPGQGLRLIYYSQIVNDFQKGDIAEGYSVSREKKESFPLTVTSAQKNPTAFYLCASSADRGAYSNQPQHFGDGTRLSIL.

The chain recombines TRBV6-6 with TRBJ2-7; a weak D match, TRBD2 (6 bases). V gave up 0 bases and J gave up 3 bases, with 6 bases separating them. Germline loops: CDR1 MNHNY, CDR2 SVGAGI (reference sequence). The CDR3 covers 13 residues. CDR3 loop: CASSYSEGYEQYF. For the CDR3, the DNA is TGTGCCAGCAGTTACTCGGAGGGCTACGAGCAGTACTTC.

The chain carries TRBV7-8 and TRBJ2-1; no definite D call. The CDR3 runs 15 residues. Germline V gene lookup returns CDR1 SGHVS and CDR2 FQNEAQ. V shed 1 base and J shed 0 bases, with 7 bases lying between them. CDR3 sequence: CASSLESDSYNEQFF. The DNA of the CDR3 is TGTGCCAGCAGCTTAGAGTCAGACTCCTACAATGAGCAGTTCTTC. Together with reference TRBV7-8 and TRBJ2-1, the CDR3 gives the full variable domain: GAGVSQSPRYKVAKRGQDVALRCDPISGHVSLFWYQQALGQGPEFLTYFQNEAQLDKSGLPSDRFFAERPEGSVSTLKIQRTQQEDSAVYLCASSLESDSYNEQFFGPGTRLTVL.

J is TRBJ1-1 and V is TRBV11-3, with a possible D match to TRBD1 (5 bases). Germline assignment: CDR1 SGHNT and CDR2 YENEEA. The CDR3 loop spans 14 amino acids. V lost 5 bases and J lost 4, with 14 bases in between. This CDR3 reads CASSLRGGGTEAFF. The CDR3, as DNA: TGTGCCAGCAGCCTCCGGGGGGGAGGCACTGAAGCTTTCTTT.

This chain links TRBV5-1 with TRBJ1-2, with 10 bases aligning to TRBD1. The V and J ends lost 2 bases and 4 bases, in that order; junction bases with no gene match: 5. Germline V gene sequence: CDR1 SGHRS, CDR2 YFSETQ. CDR3 length equals 15 residues. The CDR3 loop is CASSLLTGGGYGYTF. The CDR3 bases are TGCGCCAGCAGCTTACTGACAGGGGGCGGCTATGGCTACACCTTC.

V gene TRBV5-8 combines with J gene TRBJ2-5; 7 bases align to TRBD2. Germline V gives CDR1 SGHTS, CDR2 YDEGEE. J gave up 3 bases and V 3 bases, and 8 bases lay outside the gene matches. The CDR3 spans 15 residues. The CDR3 DNA reads TGTGCCAGCAGCTGGGGCGGGGGAACAAAAGAGACCCAGTACTTC. Its translation is CASSWGGGTKETQYF.

The chain recombines TRBV19 with TRBJ1-5, with 9 bases aligning to TRBD1. V lost 6 bases and J lost 0; bases outside the gene matches: 9. This CDR3 has 17 residues. CDR1 is LNHDA, CDR2 SQIVND, per germline (reference sequence). CDR3 bases: TGTGCCAGTAGCCGTACAGGGGGCGAGGATAGCAATCAGCCCCAGCATTTT. It codes for CASSRTGGEDSNQPQHF.

The chain recombines TRBV30 with TRBJ1-2; no reliable D call. V shed 3 bases and J shed 4 bases, with 9 bases lying between them. Germline-derived CDR1 and CDR2 are GTSNPN and SVGIG (reference sequence). The CDR3 has 12 amino acids. CDR3 in DNA: TGTGCCTGGAGGGGCACGGCCTATGGCTACACCTTC. Translating it yields CAWRGTAYGYTF.

V usage is TRBV6-1 and J usage is TRBJ1-4, with D possibly TRBD1 on 6 matching bases. The germline V and J ends were trimmed by 3 bases and 3 bases, with 11 bases remaining between them. Looked up from germline, CDR1 is MNHNS and CDR2 is SASEGT. The CDR3 is 15 amino acids. The CDR3 DNA reads TGTGCCAGCAGTGAGCCCGCAGGGGCTAATGAAAAACTGTTTTTT. As protein: CASSEPAGANEKLFF.

The chain has TRBV5-4 and TRBJ2-5; D remains unclear. Trimming pared 5 bases from V and 0 bases from J, leaving 11 bases between. Germline lookup yields CDR1 SGHNT and CDR2 YYREEE (reference sequence). The CDR3 loop spans 14 amino acids. CDR3 residues: CASSPDSYQETQYF. The DNA for the CDR3 is TGTGCCAGCAGTCCCGACTCGTACCAAGAGACCCAGTACTTC.

The chain couples TRBV30 to TRBJ1-2, with D maybe TRBD1 (5 bases). Germline V gene lookup returns CDR1 GTSNPN and CDR2 SVGIG (reference sequence). This CDR3 spans 13 amino acids. V lost 3 bases, J lost 2 bases, and 10 bases lay in between. CDR3 sequence: CAWSGGANYGYTF. Here the CDR3 DNA reads TGTGCCTGGAGCGGAGGGGCCAACTATGGCTACACCTTC.

The V and J genes are TRBV2 and TRBJ1-1, with D possibly being TRBD1 (6 bases). The germline gives CDR1 SNHLY, CDR2 FYNNEI. The V end lost 9 bases, the J end lost 2 bases, and 13 bases lay between the germline ends. This CDR3 comprises 13 residues. CDR3 sequence (DNA): TGTGCCAGTGGGGCACAGGGTAACACTGAAGCTTTCTTT. Amino acid sequence: CASGAQGNTEAFF.

This chain connects TRBV28 to TRBJ2-1; 10 bases line up with TRBD2. The CDR3 is 17 residues long. Losses at the gene ends were 4 bases for V and 0 bases for J; bases not matched to a gene: 6. Germline CDR1 reads MDHEN; CDR2 reads SYDVKM. The DNA of the CDR3 is TGTGCCAGCAGTTCCGGAACTAGCGGGGTCTCCTACAATGAGCAGTTCTTC. Protein: CASSSGTSGVSYNEQFF.

The chain links TRBV4-3 to TRBJ1-2, with D uncertain. This CDR3 region has 14 residues. The V end was cut by 0 bases, the J end by 4 bases, with 9 bases between. Germline loops: CDR1 LGHNA, CDR2 YSLEER. This chain's CDR3 is CASSQDGKIYGYTF. CDR3 in DNA: TGCGCCAGCAGCCAAGATGGCAAAATCTATGGCTACACCTTC.

This rearrangement joins TRBV7-9 to TRBJ1-1; a possible D gene is TRBD1 (6 bases). V was clipped by 4 bases and J by 3 bases, with 9 bases between them. The germline V gene has CDR1 SEHNR and CDR2 FQNEAQ (reference sequence). This CDR3 has 13 residues. CDR3 amino acids: CASSSTGYTEAFF. CDR3 DNA sequence: TGTGCCAGCAGCTCGACAGGATACACTGAAGCTTTCTTT.

The chain has TRBV19 and TRBJ2-1; 10 bases fit TRBD2. This CDR3 has 16 amino acids. V lost 1 base, J lost 6 bases, and 6 bases stayed unmatched. CDR1 is LNHDA and CDR2 is SQIVND in the germline V gene (reference sequence). The CDR3 protein is CASSIGPSGGTNEQFF. For the CDR3, the DNA is TGTGCCAGTAGTATAGGCCCTAGCGGGGGAACCAATGAGCAGTTCTTC.

This clone showed up just a few times. This chain connects TRBV2 to TRBJ2-7; possible D gene TRBD1, 6 bases. Per the germline V gene, CDR1 is SNHLY and CDR2 is FYNNEI. V lost 2 bases and J 5 bases, leaving 19 bases between the germline ends. The CDR3 length is 16 residues. The CDR3 sequence: CASSESEWTAPHEQYF. The CDR3 DNA follows: TGTGCCAGCAGTGAAAGTGAGTGGACAGCCCCCCACGAGCAGTACTTC.

This chain connects TRBV6-1 to TRBJ2-5, with 8 bases aligning to TRBD1. V shed 2 bases and J 5 bases; nucleotides not matched to a gene: 10. The CDR3 covers 16 residues. CDR1 MNHNS and CDR2 SASEGT come from the germline V gene. DNA for the CDR3: TGTGCCAGCAGTGAACAAGGACAGGGCCCCAAGGAGACCCAGTACTTC. Protein: CASSEQGQGPKETQYF.

The chain uses TRBV2 and TRBJ1-4; the match to TRBD1 covers 10 bases. After removal of 5 bases from V and 6 bases from J, the junction contained 3 bases not matched to a gene. The CDR3 is 14 amino acids. Germline V gene data show CDR1 as SNHLY and CDR2 as FYNNEI. The CDR3 nucleotides are TGTGCCAGCAGTCCTGGGACAGGGGATGAAAAACTGTTTTTT. It translates to CASSPGTGDEKLFF.

The V call is TRBV11-2, the J call TRBJ2-1, with TRBD2 as a possible D gene (6 bases). This CDR3 comprises 11 residues. Germline CDR1 reads SGHAT; CDR2 reads FQNNGV. Between the trimmed V and J ends, which lost 11 bases and 8 bases, there was a span of 13 bases. The CDR3 nucleotides are TGTGCCTCGGGGTGGGGGGATGAGCAGTTCTTC. It codes for CASGWGDEQFF.

The chain joins TRBV3-1 (or the pseudogene TRBV3-2) to TRBJ2-5; 7 bases map to TRBD2. Germline trimming cut 2 bases from V and 1 base from J; bases unmatched to any gene: 13. This CDR3 has 18 amino acids. CDR1 and CDR2 (germline): LGHDT, YNNKEL (reference sequence). As DNA, the CDR3 is TGTGCCAGCAGCCAAAGTTTAGGTGGGAGGGGCTCCCAAGAGACCCAGTACTTC. Translating gives CASSQSLGGRGSQETQYF.

The chain joins TRBV7-2 to TRBJ2-1; 9 bases match TRBD2. The trim removed 0 bases at V and 10 bases at J, leaving 4 bases unmatched. This CDR3 region has 14 residues. Germline lookup yields CDR1 SGHTA and CDR2 FQGNSA. The CDR3 sequence is CASSLAGTSWEQFF. In DNA, the CDR3 is TGTGCCAGCAGCTTAGCTGGGACTAGCTGGGAGCAGTTCTTC.

This clone was observed a single time. CDR3 loop: CASSSGQGFNQPQHF. As DNA, the CDR3 is TGTGCCAGCAGCTCGGGACAGGGCTTCAATCAGCCCCAGCATTTT. This sequence joins TRBV7-6 and TRBJ1-5; 9 bases are a match to TRBD1. J was trimmed by 3 bases and V by 4 bases; bases with no gene match: 4. The CDR3 sequence is 15 residues long. In germline, CDR1 is SGHVS, CDR2 FNYEAQ.

The CDR3 bases are TGTGCCAGCAGTTGGAGTGCGGGGAGGTCCTACGAGCAGTACTTC. Translating gives CASSWSAGRSYEQYF. V gene TRBV6-5 combines with J gene TRBJ2-7; tentative D call: TRBD2 (6 bases). There are 15 residues in the CDR3. Trimming cost V 4 bases and J 1 base, with 14 bases left between them. Germline V gene data show CDR1 as MNHEY and CDR2 as SVGAGI.